This T cell receptor (beta chain) is from a study of spatial heterogeneity in lung cancer. Whole-study context: There were consistently more beta-chain sequences detected than alpha-chain sequences. Raw-read counts averaged over ten per unique TCR and UMI combination.

The time point is: sample taken at primary tumor resection. Sequencing was performed on whole RNA extracted from tumor and nontumor lung tissue, or from frozen PBMC, and the material was left unsorted. The roughly 79 donors had untreated early-stage non-small cell lung cancer. V lost 4 bases and J 6 bases, leaving 16 bases between the germline ends. CDR1 KGHSH and CDR2 LQKENI come from the germline V gene. The CDR3 has 16 amino acids. Study-wide points: At tumor resection, ubiquitous expanded TCRs were detected in blood more often than later.

This clonotype was picked up many times. Its specificity is unknown. TCRdb re-called the 5' RACE reads through MiXCR, storing one row per CDR3 protein. This table holds some 29,000 distinct CDR3 sequences, 8.4% found once. V usage is TRBV18 and J usage is TRBJ1-6, with D unresolved. This clonotype was obtained from a female donor with early-stage non-small cell lung cancer. Sequencing was performed on PBMCs, taken at surgery. CDR3 residues: CASSRFDGSRNSPLHF. CDR3 sequence (DNA): TGTGCCAGCTCACGGTTTGACGGATCTCGTAATTCACCCCTCCACTTT.